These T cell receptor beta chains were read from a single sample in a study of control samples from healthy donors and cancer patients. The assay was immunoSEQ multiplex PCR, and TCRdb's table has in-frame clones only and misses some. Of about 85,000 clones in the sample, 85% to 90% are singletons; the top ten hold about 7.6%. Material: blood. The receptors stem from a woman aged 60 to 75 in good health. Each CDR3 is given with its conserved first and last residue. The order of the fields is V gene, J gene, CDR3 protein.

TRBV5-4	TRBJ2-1	CASRVGTHVLF
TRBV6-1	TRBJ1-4	CASREDRSNEKLFF
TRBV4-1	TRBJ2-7	CASSQGGYYEQYF
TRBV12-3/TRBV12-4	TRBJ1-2	CASSSDYGYTF
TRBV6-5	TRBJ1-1	CASSYIQGSEAFF
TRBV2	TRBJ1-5	CASSLMGANQPQHF
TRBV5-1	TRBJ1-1	CASAIGDRNTEAFF
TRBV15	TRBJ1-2	CATSSWDRVGDGYTF
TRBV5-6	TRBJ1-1	CASSLRGGYTEAFF
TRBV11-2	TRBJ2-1	CASSPTGHGNNEQFF
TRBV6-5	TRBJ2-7	CATGRWGTSYEQYF
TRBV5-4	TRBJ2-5	CASRSGTSAQETQYF
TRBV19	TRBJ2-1	CASSPPAGGPYEQFF
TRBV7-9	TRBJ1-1	CASSFGGGTEAFF
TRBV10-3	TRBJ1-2	CAISDMTYNYGYTF
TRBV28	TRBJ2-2	CASSSASANTGELFF
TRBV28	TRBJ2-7	CASRDNGYEQYF
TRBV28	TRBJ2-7	CASSLSSYEQYF
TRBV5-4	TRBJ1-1	CASSPDLGNTEAFF
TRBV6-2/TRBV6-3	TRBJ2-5	CASSYSGLQETQYF